This is a list of T cell receptor beta chains from one sample in a study of blood T cell repertoires in COVID-19. The assay was immunoSEQ multiplex PCR, and TCRdb's table has in-frame clones only and misses some. The data show approximately 150,000 clones, roughly 80% seen once. The sample was peripheral blood. These receptors originate from a man aged 65 to 85 who had recovered from COVID-19. The CDR3 runs from the conserved cysteine through the conserved F or W. The order of the fields is J gene, D gene, V gene, clone size, CDR3 protein, CDR3 DNA. A D gene is named only where the DNA matches it firmly. The size of a clone is reported for some rows only, either as once, few or many, or as a class for expanded clones.

j_call: TRBJ2-7
d_call: -
v_call: TRBV5-6
clone_size: -
cdr3_aa: CASRVGPGEAYEQYF
cdr3_nt: TGTGCCAGCAGAGTGGGCCCGGGGGAGGCATACGAGCAGTACTTC

j_call: TRBJ2-2
d_call: TRBD2
v_call: TRBV7-2
clone_size: once
cdr3_aa: CASSGGVRRELFF
cdr3_nt: TGTGCCAGCTCCGGGGGGGTTCGACGGGAGCTGTTTTTT

j_call: TRBJ2-7
d_call: -
v_call: TRBV19
clone_size: -
cdr3_aa: CASSPPGKREQYF
cdr3_nt: TGTGCCAGTAGTCCCCCGGGGAAGCGGGAGCAGTACTTC

j_call: TRBJ1-2
d_call: -
v_call: TRBV3-1/TRBV3-2
clone_size: -
cdr3_aa: CASSQDMGGAFGGYTF
cdr3_nt: TGTGCCAGCAGCCAAGATATGGGAGGGGCCTTCGGGGGCTACACCTTC

j_call: TRBJ2-1
d_call: TRBD2
v_call: TRBV6-5
clone_size: -
cdr3_aa: CASRPSGIHEQFF
cdr3_nt: TGTGCCAGCCGGCCTAGCGGTATCCATGAGCAGTTCTTC

j_call: TRBJ2-1
d_call: -
v_call: TRBV29-1
clone_size: -
cdr3_aa: CSVAGTYNEQFF
cdr3_nt: TGCAGCGTGGCAGGGACATACAATGAGCAGTTCTTC

j_call: TRBJ2-3
d_call: TRBD2
v_call: TRBV23-1
clone_size: few
cdr3_aa: CASSQPSGRGCSSTDTQYF
cdr3_nt: TGCGCCAGCAGTCAACCTAGCGGGAGAGGTTGCAGTAGCACAGATACGCAGTATTTT

j_call: TRBJ1-2
d_call: TRBD1
v_call: TRBV19
clone_size: -
cdr3_aa: CASSTGQGSPYGYTF
cdr3_nt: TGTGCCAGTAGTACGGGACAGGGGTCTCCCTATGGCTACACCTTC

j_call: TRBJ2-3
d_call: TRBD2
v_call: TRBV27
clone_size: -
cdr3_aa: CASSPGTSGRNTQYF
cdr3_nt: TGTGCCAGCAGCCCCGGGACTAGCGGGAGAAATACGCAGTATTTT

j_call: TRBJ2-3
d_call: -
v_call: TRBV29-1
clone_size: -
cdr3_aa: CSGFRVGTDTQYF
cdr3_nt: TGCAGCGGTTTCAGGGTGGGGACAGATACGCAGTATTTT

j_call: TRBJ1-3
d_call: TRBD1
v_call: TRBV9
clone_size: -
cdr3_aa: CASSVTGAGNTIYF
cdr3_nt: TGTGCCAGCAGCGTGACAGGGGCTGGAAACACCATATATTTT

j_call: TRBJ2-3
d_call: TRBD1
v_call: TRBV11-3
clone_size: -
cdr3_aa: CASSLGQGVNTDTQYF
cdr3_nt: TGTGCCAGCAGCTTAGGGCAGGGGGTGAACACAGATACGCAGTATTTT

j_call: TRBJ2-5
d_call: -
v_call: TRBV7-2
clone_size: -
cdr3_aa: CASSKILLETQYF
cdr3_nt: TGTGCCAGCAGCAAAATCTTACTCGAGACCCAGTACTTC

j_call: TRBJ2-6
d_call: -
v_call: TRBV10-3
clone_size: -
cdr3_aa: CAISLRAGSGANVLTF
cdr3_nt: TGTGCCATCAGTTTACGAGCCGGCTCTGGGGCCAACGTCCTGACTTTC

j_call: TRBJ2-1
d_call: -
v_call: TRBV13
clone_size: few
cdr3_aa: CASSFPSGLNNEQFF
cdr3_nt: TGTGCCAGCAGCTTTCCGAGCGGGCTGAACAATGAGCAGTTCTTC

j_call: TRBJ1-3
d_call: -
v_call: TRBV4-1
clone_size: -
cdr3_aa: CASSQDRGSGNTIYF
cdr3_nt: TGCGCCAGCAGCCAAGACAGGGGCTCTGGAAACACCATATATTTT